A selection of T cell receptor beta chains follows, all from one sample in a study of T-cell memory formation after mild COVID-19. A single record per CDR3 protein comes from TCRdb applying MiXCR to the 5' RACE reads. The table includes around 120,000 distinct CDR3 sequences, 15% to 20% detected once. The material sequenced was PBMCs or a T cell subset sorted from them (not recorded which). The receptors originated from an adult woman who had mild COVID-19 (a few samples of this study predate the infection). Cell type and time point are not known. Each CDR3 is given with its conserved first and last residue. Each record gives: D gene, V gene, clone size, J gene, CDR3 DNA, CDR3 protein. A D gene is named only where the DNA matches it firmly. Clone size, where shown, is once, few, many, or a class for clones that have expanded.

.	TRBV7-9	few	TRBJ2-7	TGTGCCAGCAGCTTAGGAGGGTCCCGCTACGAGCAGTACTTC	CASSLGGSRYEQYF
.	TRBV4-3	.	TRBJ1-5	TGCGCCAGCAGCCAAGACAGTAAATATCAGCCCCAGCATTTT	CASSQDSKYQPQHF
.	TRBV7-8	few	TRBJ1-6	TGTGCCAGCACCCCGGGTAGGGGTAATTCACCCCTCCACTTT	CASTPGRGNSPLHF
TRBD2	TRBV10-3	few	TRBJ2-7	TGTGCCATCAGTGAGATAGCTAGCGGGTACGAGCAGTACTTC	CAISEIASGYEQYF
.	TRBV12-3/TRBV12-4	few	TRBJ2-2	TGTGCCAGCAGTTTAGTAGGCGGGAGGGAGCTGTTTTTT	CASSLVGGRELFF
.	TRBV4-1	.	TRBJ2-2	TGCGCCAGCCGACCGCCAGGGCGAAAACTCGGGGAGCTGTTTTTT	CASRPPGRKLGELFF
TRBD1	TRBV7-9	few	TRBJ2-1	TGTGCCAGCACCAAGACAGGGGCGCCCTACAATGAGCAGTTCTTC	CASTKTGAPYNEQFF
TRBD2	TRBV7-2	few	TRBJ2-1	TGTGCCAGCAGCTCCACTTTACTAGCGGGAGGAGGTGAGCAGTTCTTC	CASSSTLLAGGGEQFF
TRBD2	TRBV7-2	.	TRBJ2-1	TGTGCCAGCAGCTTAGTGGGAGGGGATAAGCAGTTCTTC	CASSLVGGDKQFF
TRBD1	TRBV29-1	few	TRBJ2-5	TGCAGCGCTCCAGCCGGGACAGGGAGACAAGAGACCCAGTACTTC	CSAPAGTGRQETQYF